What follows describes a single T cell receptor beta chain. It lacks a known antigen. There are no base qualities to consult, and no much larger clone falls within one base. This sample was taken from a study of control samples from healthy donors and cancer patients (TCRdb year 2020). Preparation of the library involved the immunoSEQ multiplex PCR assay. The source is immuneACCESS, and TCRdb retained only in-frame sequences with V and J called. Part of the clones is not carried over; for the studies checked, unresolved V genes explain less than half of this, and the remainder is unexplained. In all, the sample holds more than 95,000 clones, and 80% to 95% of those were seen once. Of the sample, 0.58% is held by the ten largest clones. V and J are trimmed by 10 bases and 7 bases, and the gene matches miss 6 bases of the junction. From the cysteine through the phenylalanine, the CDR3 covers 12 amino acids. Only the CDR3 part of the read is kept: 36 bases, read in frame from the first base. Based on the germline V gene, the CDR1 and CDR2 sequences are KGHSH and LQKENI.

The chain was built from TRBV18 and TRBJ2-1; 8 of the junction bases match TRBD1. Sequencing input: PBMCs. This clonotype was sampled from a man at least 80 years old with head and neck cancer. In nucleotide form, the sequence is TGTGCCACCACAGGACAGGGAAATGAGCAGTTCTTC. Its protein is CATTGQGNEQFF.